These 14 T cell receptor beta chains share one sample of origin, sequenced in a study of blood T cell repertoires in COVID-19. Only in-frame clones appear in the TCRdb table, and some are missing; sequencing was by immunoSEQ multiplex PCR. The sample shows under 130,000 clones, roughly 80% of them seen only once. Sample: peripheral blood. These receptors originate from a woman older than 75 with acute or convalescent COVID-19.

V and J are TRBV7-6 and TRBJ1-2; D may be TRBD1 (5 bases). The CDR3 length is 16 residues. Deletions cut 1 base from V and 3 bases from J, with 15 bases between. From germline, CDR1 is SGHVS and CDR2 FNYEAQ. Here the CDR3 reads CASSLGTPGYDYGYTF. The CDR3 nucleotides read TGTGCCAGCAGCTTAGGTACTCCAGGGTACGACTATGGCTACACCTTC.

This clone was found once. The rearrangement links TRBV11-2 to TRBJ2-3, with 7 positions matching TRBD2. The length of the CDR3 is 15 residues. The germline gives CDR1 SGHAT, CDR2 FQNNGV. The trim removed 4 bases at V and 0 bases at J, leaving 4 bases unmatched. The CDR3 region is CASSYELASTDTQYF. In nucleotides, the CDR3 is TGTGCCAGCAGCTATGAACTAGCGAGCACAGATACGCAGTATTTT.

This CDR3 is CASSQGSGTGNGYTF. The CDR3 DNA is TGTGCCAGCAGCCAAGGCTCCGGGACAGGGAACGGCTACACCTTC. V usage is TRBV3-1 (or the pseudogene TRBV3-2) and J usage is TRBJ1-2, with 9 bases matching TRBD1. Per germline, CDR1 LGHDT and CDR2 YNNKEL (reference sequence). The CDR3 length is 15 residues. V was pared by 1 base and J by 8 bases, with 8 bases of the junction left unmatched.

The chain's CDR3 is CASTHGGLAGVSDTQYF. In DNA, the CDR3 is TGTGCCAGCACCCACGGGGGACTAGCGGGAGTATCAGATACGCAGTATTTT. The chain is built from TRBV5-4 and TRBJ2-3; the match to TRBD2 covers 14 bases. The germline gives CDR1 SGHNT, CDR2 YYREEE (reference sequence). The CDR3 loop spans 17 amino acids. V shed 6 bases, J shed 4 bases, and the junction held 10 bases outside the gene matches.

This clone was observed a single time. The chain carries TRBV20-1 and TRBJ1-1; D uncertain. The CDR3 contains 15 residues. Trimming took off 3 bases at V and 1 base at J, with 15 bases between the two ends. From germline, CDR1 is DFQATT and CDR2 SNEGSKA (reference sequence). The CDR3 DNA reads TGCAGTGCTAGTGGGTCCCTTCGGGGGAACACTGAAGCTTTCTTT. Translating gives CSASGSLRGNTEAFF.

This chain joins TRBV28 and TRBJ2-5; TRBD1 aligns across 9 bases. The germline gives CDR1 MDHEN, CDR2 SYDVKM. The CDR3 extends over 17 amino acids. V trimming: 2 bases; J trimming: 4 bases; junction bases outside the gene matches: 11. CDR3 loop: CASSLPQGGQGGETQYF. For the CDR3, the DNA is TGTGCCAGCAGTTTACCCCAGGGGGGACAGGGAGGAGAGACCCAGTACTTC.

This clone was picked up a small number of times. V is TRBV10-2 and J is TRBJ2-3; 11 bases fit TRBD2. Germline V gives CDR1 WSHSY, CDR2 SAAADI. V trimming: 4 bases; J trimming: 2 bases; junction bases outside the gene matches: 5. The CDR3 extends over 16 amino acids. This CDR3 reads CASSARLAGSTDTQYF. CDR3 bases: TGCGCCAGCAGTGCTCGACTAGCGGGATCCACAGATACGCAGTATTTT.

The gene calls are TRBV19 and TRBJ2-7; 7 bases align to TRBD1. V gave up 4 bases and J gave up 2 bases; unmatched junction bases: 5. This CDR3 region has 14 residues. Germline V gene data show CDR1 as LNHDA and CDR2 as SQIVND (reference sequence). The CDR3 reads CASSTRTGPYEQYF. Here the CDR3 DNA reads TGTGCCAGTAGTACCAGGACAGGCCCCTACGAGCAGTACTTC.

This clone was recorded a few times. This rearrangement joins TRBV29-1 to TRBJ1-1, with TRBD1 as a possible D gene (6 bases). Trimming pared 6 bases from V and 1 base from J, leaving 12 bases between. CDR3 length: 13 amino acids. The germline V gene has CDR1 SQVTM and CDR2 ANQGSEA. The CDR3 spells CSVGRGTNTEAFF. CDR3 nucleotide sequence: TGCAGCGTCGGCAGGGGAACGAACACTGAAGCTTTCTTT.

Here the CDR3 reads CASTPGYGNTIYF. In DNA form, the CDR3 reads TGTGCCAGCACCCCAGGGTATGGAAACACCATATATTTT. The V gene is TRBV3-1 (or the pseudogene TRBV3-2), the J gene TRBJ1-3; weak D call: TRBD1 (5 bases). Between the trimmed V and J ends, which lost 7 bases and 3 bases, there was a span of 10 bases. Germline V CDR1 and CDR2: LGHDT, YNNKEL (reference sequence). The CDR3 spans 13 residues.

The rearrangement joins TRBV11-2 to TRBJ1-1, with TRBD1 matching over 9 bases. Trimming removed 6 bases from V and 1 base from J; junction bases left unmatched: 12. The germline CDR1 and CDR2 sequences are SGHAT and FQNNGV. CDR3 length equals 17 residues. The CDR3 coding sequence is TGTGCCAGCAGTCCCGCTCGGGGACAGGGTAGGAACACTGAAGCTTTCTTT. Amino acid sequence: CASSPARGQGRNTEAFF.

This CDR3 reads CASRSGKGSYEQYF. Written as DNA, the CDR3 is TGTGCCAGCAGGTCCGGGAAAGGCTCCTACGAGCAGTACTTC. The V and J genes are TRBV3-1 (or the pseudogene TRBV3-2) and TRBJ2-7, with TRBD2 as a possible D gene (5 bases). V shed 6 bases and J shed 0 bases, with 12 bases lying between them. This CDR3 is 14 amino acids long. CDR1 is LGHDT and CDR2 is YNNKEL in the germline V gene (reference sequence).

This chain joins TRBV7-9 and TRBJ2-3, with D uncertain. There are 14 residues in the CDR3. Trimming shortened V by 6 bases and J by 1 base, and 11 bases separated the two germline ends. Looked up from germline, CDR1 is SEHNR and CDR2 is FQNEAQ (reference sequence). CDR3 sequence (DNA): TGTGCCAGCAGTTTATTTTCCGGCACAGATACGCAGTATTTT. It yields the protein CASSLFSGTDTQYF.

The chain employs TRBV29-1 and TRBJ1-3, with 9 bases identical to TRBD1. Germline CDR1 reads SQVTM; CDR2 reads ANQGSEA. V shed 6 bases and J 5 bases; nucleotides not matched to a gene: 17. The CDR3 runs to 17 residues. The CDR3 region has the DNA TGCAGCGTGGAATCTCAATCCGGGACAGGGAGGCGAAACACCATATATTTT. It translates to CSVESQSGTGRRNTIYF.